This TCR beta chain stems from a study of blood T cell repertoires in COVID-19. Clones were sequenced by immunoSEQ multiplex PCR, and TCRdb holds only the in-frame ones, with some missing. This table has just under 150,000 clones, about 80% appearing once. Sequencing was performed on peripheral blood. The source of this sequence is a human donor in a cohort sampled during active COVID-19.

DNA of the CDR3: TGTGCCTGGAGCCATGGTTGGAGCTACGAGCAGTACTTC. Amino acid sequence: CAWSHGWSYEQYF. V is TRBV30 and J is TRBJ2-7; D gene uncertain. The germline V gene has CDR1 GTSNPN and CDR2 SVGIG (reference sequence). The CDR3 runs 13 residues. V was trimmed by 3 bases and J by 3 bases, leaving 12 bases between them.